This is a list of T cell receptor beta chains from one sample in a study of PD-1 blockade in classical Hodgkin lymphoma. TCRdb's table, derived via immunoSEQ multiplex PCR, lists solely in-frame clones and lacks some. The sample yields nearly 25,000 clones, about four fifths seen once. The source was CD4+ T cells from blood, collected at baseline. All receptors derive from a human donor with classical Hodgkin lymphoma. CDR3s include the opening cysteine and the closing phenylalanine or tryptophan. The D gene is left open where the match is weak. A clone size is listed for some rows: how often the clone was seen (once, few, many), or a class if it is expanded.

d_gene,abundance,v_gene,j_gene,CDR3nt,CDR3aa
NA,NA,TRBV10-3,TRBJ1-5,TGTGCCATCAGTGAGGCCCAGGGCGGCCATCAGCCCCAGCATTTT,CAISEAQGGHQPQHF
NA,NA,TRBV10-3,TRBJ2-7,TGTGCCATCAGTGATGGGACCACACCTTACGAGCAGTACTTC,CAISDGTTPYEQYF
TRBD1,NA,TRBV5-1,TRBJ1-2,TGCGCCAGCAGTCCCGACAGGGTCTATGGCTACACCTTC,CASSPDRVYGYTF
NA,NA,TRBV28,TRBJ1-5,TGTGCCAGCAGCCAGGGAGGACAGCCCCAGCATTTT,CASSQGGQPQHF
TRBD1,medium-sized,TRBV7-9,TRBJ1-2,TGTGCCAGCAGCCCCGGGACAGGGGATCGTGGCTACACCTTC,CASSPGTGDRGYTF
NA,NA,TRBV9,TRBJ2-1,TGTGCCAGCAGCGTAGGGGGGGAATCGTGGGATGAGCAGTTCTTC,CASSVGGESWDEQFF
NA,NA,TRBV19,TRBJ1-5,TGTGCCAGTAGTATAGCCGGGAGCAATCAGCCCCAGCATTTT,CASSIAGSNQPQHF
TRBD1,NA,TRBV6-4,TRBJ2-3,TGTGCCAGCAGAAGACAGGGGACCGCAGATACGCAGTATTTT,CASRRQGTADTQYF
TRBD1,NA,TRBV10-3,TRBJ2-2,TGTGCCAGTACAAGGGACAGTGACACCGGGGAGCTGTTTTTT,CASTRDSDTGELFF
NA,NA,TRBV6-5,TRBJ1-2,TGTGCCAGCAGTGGAGTCAGTGGTCTAGGGGGCTACACCTTC,CASSGVSGLGGYTF
NA,NA,TRBV13,TRBJ1-6,TGTGCCAGCAGCGGTAATTCACCCCTCCACTTT,CASSGNSPLHF
NA,NA,TRBV7-9,TRBJ1-3,TGTGCCAGCAGCGCAATTCAGGGGCGAGGAAACACCATATATTTT,CASSAIQGRGNTIYF
NA,once,TRBV27,TRBJ1-5,TGTGCCAGCAGTGCCCCATCTCAGCCCCAGCATTTT,CASSAPSQPQHF
NA,NA,TRBV13,TRBJ1-1,TGTGCCAGCAGCGAGCGGAGGGCTCTGGGGAACACTGAAGCTTTCTTT,CASSERRALGNTEAFF
NA,NA,TRBV10-3,TRBJ2-3,TGTGCCATCAGAGAGGACCCCGGAAGAGATACGCAGTATTTT,CAIREDPGRDTQYF
TRBD1,once,TRBV7-9,TRBJ2-1,TGTGCCAGCAGTTCGGGACAGATCTCCTACAATGAGCAGTTCTTC,CASSSGQISYNEQFF
NA,NA,TRBV4-3,TRBJ1-6,TGCGCCAGCAGCCTTGGGACGGTGGGCATGGATTCACCCCTCCACTTT,CASSLGTVGMDSPLHF
TRBD1,NA,TRBV6-6,TRBJ1-5,TGTGCCAGCAGTCCCGACAGGGGACAGCCCCAGCATTTT,CASSPDRGQPQHF
TRBD1,NA,TRBV7-6,TRBJ2-2,TGTGCCAGCAGAGAACAGGGGTGGGCGACCGGGGAGCTGTTTTTT,CASREQGWATGELFF
TRBD1,NA,TRBV7-9,TRBJ2-5,TGTGCCAGCAGGGCCGGGACAGGGGAACAAGAGACCCAGTACTTC,CASRAGTGEQETQYF
TRBD2,NA,TRBV30,TRBJ2-3,TGTGCCTGGAGTAAGAAGGCGGGGGGTACAGATACGCAGTATTTT,CAWSKKAGGTDTQYF
TRBD1,NA,TRBV9,TRBJ1-2,TGTGCCAGCAGCGCCGGGACAGGACGGGGCTACACCTTC,CASSAGTGRGYTF
NA,NA,TRBV7-2,TRBJ2-5,TGTGCCAGCACCCCAGATATCCAAGAGACCCAGTACTTC,CASTPDIQETQYF
NA,NA,TRBV28,TRBJ1-5,TGTGCCAGCAGTCTGGGGGGGTGGCAGCCCCAGCATTTT,CASSLGGWQPQHF
NA,NA,TRBV18,TRBJ2-3,TGTGCCAGCTCACCACGCCTGACATACACAGATACGCAGTATTTT,CASSPRLTYTDTQYF
TRBD2,NA,TRBV10-3,TRBJ2-5,TGTGCCATCAGCCAGAGCGTGGGACTAGCGGGGGTGTACCAAGAGACCCAGTACTTC,CAISQSVGLAGVYQETQYF